What follows describes a single TCR beta chain. Its antigen is unknown. This specimen comes from a study of T-cell memory formation after mild COVID-19. V gave up 4 bases and J gave up 0 bases, with 9 bases separating them. CDR3 size: 13 residues. The germline gives CDR1 SQVTM, CDR2 ANQGSEA. TCRdb called the 5' RACE reads again in MiXCR, with one record for every CDR3 protein. The data hold 300,000 to 400,000 distinct CDR3 sequences, with roughly an eighth observed a single time. General study findings and limits: Clones contracting over day 15 to 85 were CD4/CD8 balanced, with later expanders leaning CD4+.

The sample was PBMCs or a T cell subset sorted from them (not recorded which). This sequence was found in a man aged 18 to 29 who had mild COVID-19 (a few samples of this study predate the infection). Cell type and time point are not known. J is TRBJ1-1 and V is TRBV29-1, with D hard to call. Here the CDR3 DNA reads TGCAGCGTTGTACTCAAAATGAACACTGAAGCTTTCTTT. Amino acids: CSVVLKMNTEAFF.